The rows below give T cell receptor beta chains drawn from one sample of a study of radiotherapy plus CTLA-4 blockade in lung cancer. This table comes from immunoSEQ multiplex PCR, and its TCRdb copy is limited to in-frame clones, with some not included. The data show 20,000 to 25,000 clones, around 72% seen once. The starting material was peripheral blood, obtained from a patient treated with radiotherapy plus ipilimumab. Every receptor here comes from a human donor with non-small cell lung cancer who had stable disease on radiotherapy plus ipilimumab. Both conserved end residues are part of each CDR3. D genes are given only for firm matches. Where a row states a size, it is once, few, many or the class of an expanded clone; other rows omit it.

size: NA; D: NA; J: TRBJ2-7; V: TRBV4-2; DNA: TGTGCCAGCAGCCAAGAGACCGGGACACGGAAGCCCGAGCAGTACTTC; CDR3: CASSQETGTRKPEQYF
size: NA; D: TRBD2; J: TRBJ2-5; V: TRBV29-1; DNA: TGCAGCGTTGAAAAGGCGGGAGCGGGAGAGACCCAGTACTTC; CDR3: CSVEKAGAGETQYF
size: NA; D: TRBD1; J: TRBJ2-7; V: TRBV7-9; DNA: TGTGCCAGCAGCCGAACCGGGACAGGGCGAGTCGCATCCTCCTACGAGCAGTACTTC; CDR3: CASSRTGTGRVASSYEQYF
size: NA; D: TRBD2; J: TRBJ2-4; V: TRBV29-1; DNA: TGCAGCGTCCGGGAGGCCGCCAAAAACATTCAGTACTTC; CDR3: CSVREAAKNIQYF
size: NA; D: TRBD1; J: TRBJ1-4; V: TRBV29-1; DNA: TGCAGCGCAGCACAGGGGGGGTACGAAAAACTGTTTTTT; CDR3: CSAAQGGYEKLFF
size: NA; D: NA; J: TRBJ2-3; V: TRBV7-2; DNA: TGTGCCAGCAGCTCATGGATGGATACGCAGTATTTT; CDR3: CASSSWMDTQYF
size: few; D: NA; J: TRBJ2-3; V: TRBV21-1; DNA: TGTGCCAGCAGCAAATGGCCCCCGACTAGCGGGAGGGCCGTGGCGCAGTATTTT; CDR3: CASSKWPPTSGRAVAQYF
size: once; D: NA; J: TRBJ2-7; V: TRBV21-1; DNA: TGTGCCAGCAGCAAAGTTACTCGGTCCTACGAGCAGTACTTC; CDR3: CASSKVTRSYEQYF
size: once; D: TRBD1; J: TRBJ2-3; V: TRBV7-6; DNA: TGTGCCAGCAGCTTGGACAGGGGCACAGATACGCAGTATTTT; CDR3: CASSLDRGTDTQYF
size: NA; D: TRBD2; J: TRBJ2-7; V: TRBV11-3; DNA: TGTGCCAGCAGCTTATCTAGCGGGAGCTTAATCTACGAGCAGTACTTC; CDR3: CASSLSSGSLIYEQYF
size: few; D: TRBD1; J: TRBJ2-1; V: TRBV5-6; DNA: TGTGCCAGCAGCTTGGCGGGACAGGGGGGTTACAATGAGCAGTTCTTC; CDR3: CASSLAGQGGYNEQFF
size: NA; D: TRBD2; J: TRBJ2-7; V: TRBV16; DNA: TGTGCCAGCAGCCAATCTAGCGGGAGGGCCTACGAGCAGTACTTC; CDR3: CASSQSSGRAYEQYF
size: NA; D: TRBD1; J: TRBJ2-3; V: TRBV9; DNA: TGTGCCAGCAGCGCTCGACAGGGGACGATCACAGATACGCAGTATTTT; CDR3: CASSARQGTITDTQYF
size: NA; D: TRBD2; J: TRBJ2-7; V: TRBV27; DNA: TGTGCCAGCAGTTTAACTAGCGGGCCCTACGAGCAGTACTTC; CDR3: CASSLTSGPYEQYF
size: NA; D: NA; J: TRBJ2-2; V: TRBV6-1; DNA: TGTGCCAGCAGTCTACGGACTCTCACCGGGGAGCTGTTTTTT; CDR3: CASSLRTLTGELFF
size: NA; D: NA; J: TRBJ2-5; V: TRBV11-3; DNA: TGTGCCAGCAGCCGACGGTCTCAGGGAGGCCAAGAGACCCAGTACTTC; CDR3: CASSRRSQGGQETQYF
size: once; D: NA; J: TRBJ2-5; V: TRBV7-9; DNA: TGTGCCAGCAGCCTAAAGGGGGGGGAGACCCAGTACTTC; CDR3: CASSLKGGETQYF
size: NA; D: TRBD2; J: TRBJ2-5; V: TRBV4-2; DNA: TGTGCCAGCAGCCAAGGGACTAGCGGGCGAGAGACCCAGTACTTC; CDR3: CASSQGTSGRETQYF
size: NA; D: NA; J: TRBJ1-2; V: TRBV2; DNA: TGTGCCAGCACCAGAAGGGATTGGGGCTACACCTTC; CDR3: CASTRRDWGYTF
size: NA; D: NA; J: TRBJ1-1; V: TRBV4-1; DNA: TGCGCCAGCAGAAACAGGGCCCAGAACACTGAAGCTTTCTTT; CDR3: CASRNRAQNTEAFF
size: NA; D: TRBD2; J: TRBJ2-1; V: TRBV9; DNA: TGTGCCAGCAGCGTAGCCCTCCGATCGGGAGGCTCCTACAATGAGCAGTTCTTC; CDR3: CASSVALRSGGSYNEQFF
size: NA; D: NA; J: TRBJ2-6; V: TRBV21-1; DNA: TGTGCCAGCAGCAGCAGGGTCCCTGGGGCCAACGTCCTGACTTTC; CDR3: CASSSRVPGANVLTF
size: once; D: NA; J: TRBJ2-1; V: TRBV5-6; DNA: TGTGCCAGCAGCTTGTGGGCCGAGGTTGGGCAGTTCTTC; CDR3: CASSLWAEVGQFF
size: NA; D: TRBD2; J: TRBJ2-5; V: TRBV10-3; DNA: TGTGCCATCAGTGACCCCGGGAGGGAGCAAGAGACCCAGTACTTC; CDR3: CAISDPGREQETQYF
size: few; D: TRBD1; J: TRBJ1-3; V: TRBV5-1; DNA: TGCGCCAGCAGCTTGGATGGGACAGTCGGAAACACCATATATTTT; CDR3: CASSLDGTVGNTIYF
size: NA; D: NA; J: TRBJ2-7; V: TRBV7-9; DNA: TGTGCCAGCAGCTTCGACGGATCCTACGAGCAGTACTTC; CDR3: CASSFDGSYEQYF
size: NA; D: TRBD2; J: TRBJ2-7; V: TRBV27; DNA: TGTGCCAGCAGTCGACTAGCGGGAACCTACGAGCAGTACTTC; CDR3: CASSRLAGTYEQYF
size: NA; D: TRBD1; J: TRBJ1-4; V: TRBV19; DNA: TGTGCCAGTAGATCTGACAGGGACCGCGAAAAACTGTTTTTT; CDR3: CASRSDRDREKLFF
size: NA; D: TRBD1; J: TRBJ2-5; V: TRBV11-3; DNA: TGTGCCAGCAGCTTAGGGCGCGGACAGGGGCCAGAGACCCAGTACTTC; CDR3: CASSLGRGQGPETQYF
size: NA; D: TRBD1; J: TRBJ2-7; V: TRBV6-5; DNA: TGTGCCAGCAGTCCCGACAGGGGGTTAACCTACGAGCAGTACTTC; CDR3: CASSPDRGLTYEQYF